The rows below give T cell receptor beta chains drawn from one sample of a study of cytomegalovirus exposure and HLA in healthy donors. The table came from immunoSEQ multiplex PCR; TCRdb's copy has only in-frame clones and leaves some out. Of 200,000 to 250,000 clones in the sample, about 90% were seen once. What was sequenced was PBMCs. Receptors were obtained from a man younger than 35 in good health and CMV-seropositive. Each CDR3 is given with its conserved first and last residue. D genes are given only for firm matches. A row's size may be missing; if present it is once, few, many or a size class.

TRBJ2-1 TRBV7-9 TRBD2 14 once CASSSVAGYNEQFF TGTGCCAGCAGCTCCGTAGCGGGGTACAATGAGCAGTTCTTC
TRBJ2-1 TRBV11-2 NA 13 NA CASSQQGASVQFF TGTGCCAGCAGCCAGCAAGGGGCGAGCGTGCAGTTCTTC
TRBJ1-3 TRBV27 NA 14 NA CASSLRETGNTIYF TGTGCCAGCAGTTTACGTGAGACTGGAAACACCATATATTTT
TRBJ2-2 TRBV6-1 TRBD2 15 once CASSQRGMNTGELFF TGTGCCAGCAGTCAGCGGGGGATGAACACCGGGGAGCTGTTTTTT
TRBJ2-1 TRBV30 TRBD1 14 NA CAWSTGTGNNEQFF TGTGCCTGGAGTACCGGGACAGGGAACAATGAGCAGTTCTTC
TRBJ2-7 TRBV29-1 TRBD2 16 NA CRVEAPGPGGVGEQYF TGCCGCGTTGAAGCCCCCGGCCCGGGGGGGGTGGGGGAGCAGTACTTC
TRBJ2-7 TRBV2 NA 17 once CASSDTSGPLAPDEQYF TGTGCCAGCAGCGACACCTCTGGCCCCCTAGCCCCAGACGAGCAGTACTTC
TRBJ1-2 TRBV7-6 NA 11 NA CASAPHYGYTF TGTGCCAGCGCGCCTCACTATGGCTACACCTTC
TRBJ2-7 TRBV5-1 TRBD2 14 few CASSLLAGGGEQYF TGCGCCAGCAGCTTACTAGCGGGAGGTGGCGAGCAGTACTTC
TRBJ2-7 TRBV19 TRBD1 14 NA CASSQDRGLGEQYF TGTGCCAGTAGTCAAGACAGGGGGCTGGGGGAGCAGTACTTC
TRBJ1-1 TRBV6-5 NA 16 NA CASSYSLGRGNTEAFF TGTGCCAGCAGTTACTCGTTAGGGAGGGGGAACACTGAAGCTTTCTTT
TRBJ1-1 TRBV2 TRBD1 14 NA CASSGTGGISEAFF TGTGCCAGCAGTGGTACAGGGGGTATCTCTGAAGCTTTCTTT
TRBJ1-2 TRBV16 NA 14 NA CASSQYNTNYGYTF TGTGCCAGCAGCCAATATAATACTAACTATGGCTACACCTTC
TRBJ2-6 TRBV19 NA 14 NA CASMTISGANVLTF TGTGCCAGTATGACCATTTCTGGGGCCAACGTCCTGACTTTC
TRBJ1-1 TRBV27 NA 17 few CASSPRTFVASSTEAFF TGTGCCAGCAGTCCTCGGACCTTTGTGGCCTCTAGCACTGAAGCTTTCTTT
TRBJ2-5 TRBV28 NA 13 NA CASSPGRGETQYF TGTGCCAGCAGTCCCGGAAGGGGGGAGACCCAGTACTTC
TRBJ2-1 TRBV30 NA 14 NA CAFNRASSYNEQFF TGTGCCTTCAACAGGGCCAGCTCCTACAATGAGCAGTTCTTC
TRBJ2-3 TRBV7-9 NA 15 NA CASSGGGASTDTQYF TGTGCCAGCAGCGGTGGGGGGGCTAGCACAGATACGCAGTATTTT
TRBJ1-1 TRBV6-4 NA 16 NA CASSQSWGWGRTEAFF TGTGCCAGCAGTCAGAGCTGGGGTTGGGGTCGCACTGAAGCTTTCTTT
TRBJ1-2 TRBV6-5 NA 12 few CASRRTDYGYTF TGTGCCAGCAGACGGACGGACTATGGCTACACCTTC
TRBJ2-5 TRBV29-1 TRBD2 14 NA CSDRPAGGPGTQYF TGCAGCGACCGTCCAGCGGGAGGTCCCGGGACCCAGTACTTC
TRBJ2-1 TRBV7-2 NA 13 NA CASSLVLQGQGFF TGTGCCAGCAGCTTAGTTCTACAGGGCCAGGGGTTCTTC
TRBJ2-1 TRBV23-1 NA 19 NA CASSRTKGKGLGSYNEQFF TGCGCCAGCAGCCGCACTAAAGGGAAGGGATTAGGATCCTACAATGAGCAGTTCTTC
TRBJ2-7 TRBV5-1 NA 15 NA CASSLEAVPTYEQYF TGCGCCAGCAGCTTGGAGGCGGTGCCAACCTACGAGCAGTACTTC
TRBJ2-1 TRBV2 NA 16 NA CASSGGLRGNDNEQFF TGTGCCAGCAGTGGGGGGTTACGAGGGAACGACAATGAGCAGTTCTTC
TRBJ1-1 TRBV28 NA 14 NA CASSPDVSGRRAFF TGTGCCAGCAGCCCGGATGTTTCAGGCCGCCGAGCTTTCTTT
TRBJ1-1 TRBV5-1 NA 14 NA CASSLTDMNTEAFF TGCGCCAGCAGCTTGACAGATATGAACACTGAAGCTTTCTTT
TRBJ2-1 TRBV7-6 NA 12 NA CASSSRDNEQFF TGTGCCAGCAGCTCCCGGGACAATGAGCAGTTCTTC
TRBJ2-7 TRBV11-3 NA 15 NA CASSLASGLSYEQYF TGTGCCAGCAGCTTAGCGTCTGGGTTGTCCTACGAGCAGTACTTC
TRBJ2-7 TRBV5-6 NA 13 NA CASSLASIGEQYF TGTGCCAGCAGCTTGGCCAGTATAGGGGAGCAGTACTTC
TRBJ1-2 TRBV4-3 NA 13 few CASSYDFSYGYTF TGCGCCAGCAGCTATGACTTCTCTTATGGCTACACCTTC
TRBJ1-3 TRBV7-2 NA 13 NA CASQVGSGNTIYF TGTGCCAGTCAAGTGGGATCTGGAAACACCATATATTTT
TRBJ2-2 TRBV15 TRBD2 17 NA CATSRERTSGKAGELFF TGTGCCACCAGCAGAGAACGGACTAGCGGGAAGGCCGGGGAGCTGTTTTTT
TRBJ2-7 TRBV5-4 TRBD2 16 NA CASSFQASSGLREQYF TGTGCCAGCAGCTTCCAAGCCTCTAGCGGTCTACGAGAGCAGTACTTC
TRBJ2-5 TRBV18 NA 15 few CASSRTFAPQETQYF TGTGCCAGCTCGCGGACTTTCGCTCCTCAAGAGACCCAGTACTTC
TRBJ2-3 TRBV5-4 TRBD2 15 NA CASSLAGGRGDTQYF TGTGCCAGCAGCTTAGCGGGAGGGCGGGGAGATACGCAGTATTTT
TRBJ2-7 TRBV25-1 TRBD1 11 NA CASSRTGEQYF TGTGCCAGCAGCAGGACAGGGGAGCAGTACTTC
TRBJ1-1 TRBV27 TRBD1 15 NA CASSLLQGGGTEAFF TGTGCCAGCAGTTTATTACAGGGGGGAGGCACTGAAGCTTTCTTT
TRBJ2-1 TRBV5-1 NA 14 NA CASSSGSSYNEQFF TGCGCCAGCAGCTCGGGGAGCTCCTACAATGAGCAGTTCTTC
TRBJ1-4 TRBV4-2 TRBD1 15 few CASSQATGVGEKLFF TGTGCCAGCAGCCAAGCGACAGGGGTTGGTGAAAAACTGTTTTTT
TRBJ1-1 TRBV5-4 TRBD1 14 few CASSQVKDRGEAFF TGTGCCAGCAGCCAAGTCAAAGACAGGGGCGAAGCTTTCTTT
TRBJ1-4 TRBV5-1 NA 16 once CASSGGEPQMREKLFF TGCGCCAGCAGCGGGGGGGAGCCCCAAATGAGGGAAAAACTGTTTTTT
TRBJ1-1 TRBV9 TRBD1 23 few CASSVFAWGGGQGSLSMNTEAFF TGTGCCAGCAGCGTTTTCGCTTGGGGAGGGGGACAGGGGTCACTGTCCATGAACACTGAAGCTTTCTTT
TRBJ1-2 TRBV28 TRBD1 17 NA CASSLSGQGIGAYGYTF TGTGCCAGCAGTTTATCGGGACAGGGAATAGGGGCCTATGGCTACACCTTC
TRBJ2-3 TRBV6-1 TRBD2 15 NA CASTPAGVSTDTQYF TGTGCCAGCACTCCTGCGGGGGTTAGCACAGATACGCAGTATTTT
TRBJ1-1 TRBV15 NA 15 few CATSRGGRLNTEAFF TGTGCCACCAGCAGAGGTGGCAGGCTTAACACTGAAGCTTTCTTT
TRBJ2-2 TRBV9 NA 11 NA CASSASGELFF TGTGCCAGCAGCGCGAGCGGGGAGCTGTTTTTT
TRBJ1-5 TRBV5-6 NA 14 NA CASSPGLGNQPQHF TGTGCCAGCAGCCCCGGACTGGGCAATCAGCCCCAGCATTTT
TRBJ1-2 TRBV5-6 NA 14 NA CASNTVGGYHGYTF TGTGCCAGCAACACTGTAGGGGGTTATCATGGCTACACCTTC
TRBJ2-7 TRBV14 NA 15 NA CASSQWGPLSYEQYF TGTGCCAGCAGCCAATGGGGACCCCTCTCCTACGAGCAGTACTTC
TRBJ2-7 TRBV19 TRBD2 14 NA CASTSGGGSYEQYF TGTGCCAGTACCTCGGGCGGGGGCTCCTACGAGCAGTACTTC
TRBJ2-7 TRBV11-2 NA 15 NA CASSTTAVGAYEQYF TGTGCCAGCAGTACGACGGCGGTGGGGGCCTACGAGCAGTACTTC
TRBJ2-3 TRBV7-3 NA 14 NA CASSLLGSTDTQYF TGTGCCAGCAGCTTACTAGGGAGCACAGATACGCAGTATTTT
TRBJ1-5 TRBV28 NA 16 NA CASSYILSRSNQPQHF TGTGCCAGCAGTTACATTCTTTCTAGGAGCAATCAGCCCCAGCATTTT
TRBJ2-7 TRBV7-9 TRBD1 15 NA CASSLPGTDTYEQYF TGTGCCAGCAGCCTACCCGGGACAGACACCTACGAGCAGTACTTC
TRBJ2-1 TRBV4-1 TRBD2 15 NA CASSPGGTSGDEQFF TGCGCCAGCAGCCCGGGGGGGACTAGCGGCGATGAGCAGTTCTTC
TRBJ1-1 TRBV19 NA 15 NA CASSIGSHRNTEAFF TGTGCCAGTAGTATAGGGTCCCACAGGAACACTGAAGCTTTCTTT
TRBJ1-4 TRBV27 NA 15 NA CASSLKYSFNEKLFF TGTGCCAGCAGTTTAAAGTACAGCTTTAATGAAAAACTGTTTTTT
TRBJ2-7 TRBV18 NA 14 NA CASSPPGQSYEQYF TGTGCCAGCTCACCACCGGGGCAGTCCTACGAGCAGTACTTC
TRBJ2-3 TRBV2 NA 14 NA CASSPTTGTDTQYF TGTGCCAGCAGTCCTACGACGGGCACAGATACGCAGTATTTT